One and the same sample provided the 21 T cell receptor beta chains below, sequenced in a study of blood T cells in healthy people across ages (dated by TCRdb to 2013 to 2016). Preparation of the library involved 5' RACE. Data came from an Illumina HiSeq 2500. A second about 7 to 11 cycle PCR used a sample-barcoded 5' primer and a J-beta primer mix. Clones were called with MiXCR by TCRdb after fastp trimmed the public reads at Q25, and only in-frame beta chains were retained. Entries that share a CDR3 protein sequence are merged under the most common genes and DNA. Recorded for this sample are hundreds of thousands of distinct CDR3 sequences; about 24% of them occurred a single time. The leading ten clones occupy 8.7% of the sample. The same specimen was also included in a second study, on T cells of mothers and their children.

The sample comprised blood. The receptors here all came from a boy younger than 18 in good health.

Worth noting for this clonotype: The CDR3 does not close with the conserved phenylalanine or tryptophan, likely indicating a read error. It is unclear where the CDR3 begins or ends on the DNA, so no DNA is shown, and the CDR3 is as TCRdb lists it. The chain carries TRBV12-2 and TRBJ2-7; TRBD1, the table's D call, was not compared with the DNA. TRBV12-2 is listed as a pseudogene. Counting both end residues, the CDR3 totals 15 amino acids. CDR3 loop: CASRFFSPGAIEQYL.

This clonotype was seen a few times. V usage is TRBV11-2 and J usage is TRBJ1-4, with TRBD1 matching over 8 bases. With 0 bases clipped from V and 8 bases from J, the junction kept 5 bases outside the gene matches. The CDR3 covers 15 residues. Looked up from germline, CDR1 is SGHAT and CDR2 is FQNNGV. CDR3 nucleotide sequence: TGTGCCAGCAGCTTAGAGGACAGGGAAGAAGAAAAACTGTTTTTT. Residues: CASSLEDREEEKLFF.

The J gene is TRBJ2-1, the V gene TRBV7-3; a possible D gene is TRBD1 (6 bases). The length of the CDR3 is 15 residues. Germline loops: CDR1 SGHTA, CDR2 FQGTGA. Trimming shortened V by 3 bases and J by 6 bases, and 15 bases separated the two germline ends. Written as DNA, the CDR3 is TGTGCCAGCAGCTTTTCAGGTGGGGGCTCCAATGAGCAGTTCTTC. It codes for CASSFSGGGSNEQFF.

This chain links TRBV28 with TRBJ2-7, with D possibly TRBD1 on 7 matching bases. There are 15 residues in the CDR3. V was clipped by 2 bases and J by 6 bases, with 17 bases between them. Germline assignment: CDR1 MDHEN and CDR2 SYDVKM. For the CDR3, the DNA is TGTGCCAGCAGTTTACATGCCAGGGGGGTGGGCGAGCAGTACTTC. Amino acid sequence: CASSLHARGVGEQYF.

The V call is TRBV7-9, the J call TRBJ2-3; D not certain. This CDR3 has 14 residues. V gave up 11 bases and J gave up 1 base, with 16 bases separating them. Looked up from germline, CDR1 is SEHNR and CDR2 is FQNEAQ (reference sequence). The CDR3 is CAGLMLFGTDTQYF. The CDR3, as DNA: TGTGCCGGGCTGATGCTCTTTGGCACAGATACGCAGTATTTT.

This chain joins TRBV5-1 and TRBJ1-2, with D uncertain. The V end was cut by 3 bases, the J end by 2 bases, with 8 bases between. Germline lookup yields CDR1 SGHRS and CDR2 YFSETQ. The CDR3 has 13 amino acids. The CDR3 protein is CASSSDKNYGYTF. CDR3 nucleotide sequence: TGCGCCAGCAGCTCCGACAAGAACTATGGCTACACCTTC.

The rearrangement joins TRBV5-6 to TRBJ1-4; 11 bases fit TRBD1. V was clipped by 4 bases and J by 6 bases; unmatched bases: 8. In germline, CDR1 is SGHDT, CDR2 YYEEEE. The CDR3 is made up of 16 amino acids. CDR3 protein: CASSLGQGASYEKLFF. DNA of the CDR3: TGTGCCAGCAGCCTCGGACAGGGGGCGTCTTATGAAAAACTGTTTTTT.

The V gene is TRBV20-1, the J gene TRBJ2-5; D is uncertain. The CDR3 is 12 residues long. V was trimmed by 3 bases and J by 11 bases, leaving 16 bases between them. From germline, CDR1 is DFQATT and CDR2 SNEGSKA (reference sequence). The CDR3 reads CSAREGSREQYF. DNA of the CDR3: TGCAGTGCTAGGGAAGGTTCGCGAGAGCAGTACTTC.

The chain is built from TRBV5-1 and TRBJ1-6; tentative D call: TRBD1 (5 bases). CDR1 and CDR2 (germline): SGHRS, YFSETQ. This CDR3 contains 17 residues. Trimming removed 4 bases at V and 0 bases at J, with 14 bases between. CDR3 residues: CASSQDTRLSYNSPLHF. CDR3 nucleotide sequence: TGCGCCAGCAGCCAGGACACGCGACTCTCCTATAATTCACCCCTCCACTTT.

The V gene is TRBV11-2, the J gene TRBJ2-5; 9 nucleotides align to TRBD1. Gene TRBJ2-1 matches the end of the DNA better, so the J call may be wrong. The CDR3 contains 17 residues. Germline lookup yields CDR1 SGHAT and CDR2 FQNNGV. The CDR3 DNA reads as TGTGCCAGCAGCTTAGAGGATTTCGGGACAGGGTACAATGAGCAGTTCTTC. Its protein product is CASSLEDFGTGYNEQFF.

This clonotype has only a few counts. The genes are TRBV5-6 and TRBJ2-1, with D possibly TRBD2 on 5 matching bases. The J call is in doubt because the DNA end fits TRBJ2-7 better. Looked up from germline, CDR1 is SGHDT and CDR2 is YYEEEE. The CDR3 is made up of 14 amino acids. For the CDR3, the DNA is TGTGCCAGCAGCTTGTATCGGGGATCCTACGAGCAGTACTTC. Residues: CASSLYRGSYEQYF.

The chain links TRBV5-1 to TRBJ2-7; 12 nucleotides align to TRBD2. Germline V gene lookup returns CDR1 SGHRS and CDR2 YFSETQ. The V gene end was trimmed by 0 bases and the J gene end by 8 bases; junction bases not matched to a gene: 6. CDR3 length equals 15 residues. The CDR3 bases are TGCGCCAGCAGCTTGGAACCTAGCGGGAGGGCCCAGCAGTACTTC. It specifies CASSLEPSGRAQQYF. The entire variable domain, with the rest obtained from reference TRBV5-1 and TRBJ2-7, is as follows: KAGVTQTPRYLIKTRGQQVTLSCSPISGHRSVSWYQQTPGQGLQFLFEYFSETQRNKGNFPGRFSGRQFSNSRSEMNVSTLELGDSALYLCASSLEPSGRAQQYFGPGTRLTVT.

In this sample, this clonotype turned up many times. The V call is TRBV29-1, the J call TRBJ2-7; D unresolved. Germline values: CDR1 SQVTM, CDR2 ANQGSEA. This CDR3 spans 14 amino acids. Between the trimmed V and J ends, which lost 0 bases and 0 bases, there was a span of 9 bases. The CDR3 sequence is CSVEEGLSSYEQYF. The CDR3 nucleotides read TGCAGCGTTGAAGAAGGCCTTAGCTCCTACGAGCAGTACTTC.

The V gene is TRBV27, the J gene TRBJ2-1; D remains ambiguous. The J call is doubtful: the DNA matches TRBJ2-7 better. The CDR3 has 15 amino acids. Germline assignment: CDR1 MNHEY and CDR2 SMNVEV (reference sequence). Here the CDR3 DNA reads TGTGCCAGCAGTTTAAGCCCTCCTACCGTCTACGAGCAGTACTTC. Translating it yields CASSLSPPTVYEQYF.

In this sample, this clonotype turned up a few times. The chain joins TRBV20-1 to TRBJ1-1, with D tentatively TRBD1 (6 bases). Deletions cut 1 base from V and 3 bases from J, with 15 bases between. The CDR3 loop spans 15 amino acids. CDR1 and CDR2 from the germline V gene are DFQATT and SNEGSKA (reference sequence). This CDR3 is CSARGGGGGDTEAFF. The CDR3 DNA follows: TGCAGTGCTAGAGGGGGAGGGGGTGGGGACACTGAAGCTTTCTTT.

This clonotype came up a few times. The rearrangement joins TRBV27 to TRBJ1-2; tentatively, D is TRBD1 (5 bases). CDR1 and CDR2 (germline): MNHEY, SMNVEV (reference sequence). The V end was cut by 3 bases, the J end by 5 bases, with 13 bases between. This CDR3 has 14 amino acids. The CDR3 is CASSFYGGGYGYTF. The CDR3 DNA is TGTGCCAGCAGTTTCTATGGGGGTGGGTATGGCTACACCTTC.

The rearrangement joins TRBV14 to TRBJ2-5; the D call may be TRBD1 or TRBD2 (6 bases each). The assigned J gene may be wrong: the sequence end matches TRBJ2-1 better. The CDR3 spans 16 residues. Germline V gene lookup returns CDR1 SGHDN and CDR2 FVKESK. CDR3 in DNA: TGTGCCAGCAGCCAAGAGGACGGGGGCGCGTACAATGAGCAGTTCTTC. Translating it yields CASSQEDGGAYNEQFF.

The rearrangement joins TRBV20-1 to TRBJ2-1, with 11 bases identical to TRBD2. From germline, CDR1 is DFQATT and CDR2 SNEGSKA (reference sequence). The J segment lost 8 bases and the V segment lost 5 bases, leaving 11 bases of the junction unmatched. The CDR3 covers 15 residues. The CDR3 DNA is TGCAGTGCTCACATAGCGGGGGGGCTTGATTATGAGCAGTTCTTC. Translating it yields CSAHIAGGLDYEQFF.

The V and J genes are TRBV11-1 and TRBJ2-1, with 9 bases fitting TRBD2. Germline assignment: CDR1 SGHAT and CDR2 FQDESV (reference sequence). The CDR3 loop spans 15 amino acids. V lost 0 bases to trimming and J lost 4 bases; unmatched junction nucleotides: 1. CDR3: CASSLASGGYNEQFF. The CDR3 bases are TGTGCCAGCAGCTTAGCCAGCGGGGGGTACAATGAGCAGTTCTTC.

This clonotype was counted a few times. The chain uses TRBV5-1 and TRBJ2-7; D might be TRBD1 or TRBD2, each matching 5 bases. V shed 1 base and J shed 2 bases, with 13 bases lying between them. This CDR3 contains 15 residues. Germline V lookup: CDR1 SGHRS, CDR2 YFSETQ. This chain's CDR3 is CASSLLGDLAYEQYF. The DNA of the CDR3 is TGCGCCAGCAGCTTGTTGGGGGACCTGGCCTACGAGCAGTACTTC. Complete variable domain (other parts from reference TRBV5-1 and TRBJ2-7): KAGVTQTPRYLIKTRGQQVTLSCSPISGHRSVSWYQQTPGQGLQFLFEYFSETQRNKGNFPGRFSGRQFSNSRSEMNVSTLELGDSALYLCASSLLGDLAYEQYFGPGTRLTVT.

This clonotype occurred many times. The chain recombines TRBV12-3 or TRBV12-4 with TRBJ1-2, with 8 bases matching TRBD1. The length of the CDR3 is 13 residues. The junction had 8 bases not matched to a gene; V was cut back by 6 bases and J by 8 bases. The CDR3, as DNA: TGTGCCAGCAGCACCGGACAGGGCTCCGGCTACACCTTC. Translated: CASSTGQGSGYTF.